The rows below give T cell receptor beta chains drawn from one sample of a study of blood T cell repertoires in COVID-19. Sequencing was performed with immunoSEQ multiplex PCR; in TCRdb, only in-frame clones are kept and a portion is missing. In the table there are about 74,000 clones, roughly 90% of which are singletons. The sequenced sample was peripheral blood. These receptors all come from a human donor in a cohort sampled during active COVID-19. Each CDR3 is given with its conserved first and last residue. A D gene is named only where the DNA matches it firmly. Where a row states a size, it is once, few, many or the class of an expanded clone; other rows omit it.

j_call	v_call	d_call	cdr3_length	clone_size	cdr3_nt	cdr3_aa
TRBJ1-2	TRBV7-9	TRBD1	15	NA	TGTGCCAGCAGCACCACGACAGGGGCGGTCTATGGCTACACCTTC	CASSTTTGAVYGYTF
TRBJ2-7	TRBV28	TRBD2	15	once	TGTGCCAGCAGTTTACTGGGAGGGAGAAGGGTCGAGCAGTACTTC	CASSLLGGRRVEQYF
TRBJ2-1	TRBV6-2/TRBV6-3	NA	18	NA	TGTGCCAGCAGTTTGCGGGGACGTGGCGGGCTCTCCTACAATGAGCAGTTCTTC	CASSLRGRGGLSYNEQFF
TRBJ2-7	TRBV7-9	TRBD1	15	NA	TGTGCCAGCAGCTTGGGACGGGACAGGGTCGACGAGCAGTACTTC	CASSLGRDRVDEQYF
TRBJ2-3	TRBV12-3/TRBV12-4	NA	13	NA	TGTGCCAGCCACGGGTCTAGCACAGATACGCAGTATTTT	CASHGSSTDTQYF
TRBJ2-7	TRBV5-6	NA	15	NA	TGTGCCAGCAGCCTCGCCCCGACAACCGGCCACGAGCAGTACTTC	CASSLAPTTGHEQYF
TRBJ2-1	TRBV7-6	TRBD2	13	NA	TGTGCCAGCTCTAGCGGGATAAAGAATGAGCAGTTCTTC	CASSSGIKNEQFF
TRBJ2-7	TRBV28	TRBD2	14	NA	TGTGCCAGCAGTTTTTGGGAGGGCTTCCACGAGCAGTACTTC	CASSFWEGFHEQYF
TRBJ2-3	TRBV7-2	TRBD2	16	NA	TGTGCCAGCAGCTCGACTAGCGGGAGGGCCCAAGATACGCAGTATTTT	CASSSTSGRAQDTQYF
TRBJ1-5	TRBV6-1	TRBD1	15	NA	TGTGCCAGCAGTGAGGGAGGACAGGGGTTTCAGCCCCAGCATTTT	CASSEGGQGFQPQHF
TRBJ2-1	TRBV24-1	NA	14	NA	TGTGCCACCAGTGATTTCTGGCGGGACAATGAGCAGTTCTTC	CATSDFWRDNEQFF
TRBJ2-2	TRBV28	TRBD2	17	NA	TGTGCCAGCAGTTTCCCCCCCGCGGGGGGGAACACCGGGGAGCTGTTTTTT	CASSFPPAGGNTGELFF
TRBJ2-7	TRBV7-9	NA	14	NA	TGTGCCAGCAGCTTAGTGGACAGTCGCTACGAGCAGTACTTC	CASSLVDSRYEQYF
TRBJ2-7	TRBV3-1/TRBV3-2	TRBD2	16	NA	TGTGCCAGCAGCCAATGGACTAGCGGTTCCTCCTACGAGCAGTACTTC	CASSQWTSGSSYEQYF
TRBJ1-1	TRBV19	TRBD1	14	NA	TGTGCCAGTAGGCCGGGACAGGGAGGAGTCGGGGCTTTCTTT	CASRPGQGGVGAFF
TRBJ1-1	TRBV15	TRBD1	15	NA	TGTGCCACCAGCAGAGCAGGGGGCGGGGACACTGAAGCTTTCTTT	CATSRAGGGDTEAFF
TRBJ2-6	TRBV5-1	TRBD2	18	NA	TGCGCCAGCAGCCCCTGGACTAGCGGGAACTCTGGGGCCAACGTCCTGACTTTC	CASSPWTSGNSGANVLTF
TRBJ2-7	TRBV7-9	NA	15	NA	TGTGCCAGCAGCCAAGTCTCGGGGAGGATTCGCGAGCAGTACTTC	CASSQVSGRIREQYF
TRBJ1-2	TRBV30	NA	11	few	TGTGCCTGGAGTGTACATTATGGCTACACCTTC	CAWSVHYGYTF
TRBJ2-7	TRBV9	TRBD2	17	NA	TGTGCCAGCAGCGTAGCTCCAGCGGCTAGCGGGAGCTACGAGCAGTACTTC	CASSVAPAASGSYEQYF
TRBJ1-1	TRBV4-3	NA	15	NA	TGCGCCAGCAGCCAAGATGGGAGAGAGGACACTGAAGCTTTCTTT	CASSQDGREDTEAFF
TRBJ2-7	TRBV3-1/TRBV3-2	NA	12	NA	TGTGCCAGCAGCCAAGTCGCCTACGAGCAGTACTTC	CASSQVAYEQYF
TRBJ1-5	TRBV28	NA	14	few	TGTGCCAGCAGTCGTAGGGGACAACTCCAGCCCCAGCATTTT	CASSRRGQLQPQHF